The rows below give T cell receptor beta chains drawn from one sample of a study of shared clonotypes between healthy human individuals. Assay: immunoSEQ multiplex PCR; the TCRdb copy retains only in-frame clones and omits some. The repertoire holds approximately 1.9 million clones, with 80% to 95% as singletons. Sequencing was performed on naive CD8+ T cells from PBMCs. Receptors originate from a young man in good health. Some clones in this sample may be carry-over from other donors' samples. Both conserved end residues are part of each CDR3. D genes are given only for firm matches. Clone size appears in some rows only: once, few, many, or a class for an expanded clone.

cdr3_nt,cdr3_aa,j_call,clone_size,v_call,d_call
TGTGCCAGCAGTTACCAGGGGCGTGAAGCTTTCTTT,CASSYQGREAFF,TRBJ1-1,.,TRBV6-5,.
TGTGCCAGCAGCTTAGTATTAGGCTATGAGCAGTTCTTC,CASSLVLGYEQFF,TRBJ2-1,.,TRBV7-2,.
TGCGCCAGCAGCAGAGACTTGAACACTGAAGCTTTCTTT,CASSRDLNTEAFF,TRBJ1-1,.,TRBV4-1,.
TGTGCCAGCAGTCTACGGTGGGGGGTCGAGCAGTACTTC,CASSLRWGVEQYF,TRBJ2-7,.,TRBV6-5,.
TGCGCCAGCAGCTCGGGACAGGGGGGAGAGGAGCAGTTCTTC,CASSSGQGGEEQFF,TRBJ2-1,.,TRBV5-1,TRBD1
TGTGCCAGCAGTGCAAGACTAGCGGGAGGGATCACAGATACGCAGTATTTT,CASSARLAGGITDTQYF,TRBJ2-3,.,TRBV28,TRBD2
TGTGCTAGTGGTTGGTCGGTAATAGCGGGATTTGTTACAGATACGCAGTATTTT,CASGWSVIAGFVTDTQYF,TRBJ2-3,.,TRBV12-5,TRBD2
TGTGCCAGCAGTTTCAACGGACAGGAAGTAACCTACGAGCAGTACTTC,CASSFNGQEVTYEQYF,TRBJ2-7,.,TRBV28,TRBD1
TGTGCCAGCAGCTTCCCCGACTTGCCGCGGGGGACTGAAGCTTTCTTT,CASSFPDLPRGTEAFF,TRBJ1-1,.,TRBV7-9,.
TGTGCCAGCACCGACGGACTAGCGGGGGTCAATGAGCAGTTCTTC,CASTDGLAGVNEQFF,TRBJ2-1,once,TRBV28,TRBD2
TGTGCCAGCAGTTTACGGACCAATCAGCCCCAGCATTTT,CASSLRTNQPQHF,TRBJ1-5,.,TRBV28,.
TGTGCCAGCACCCCCCGCGCCAGCACAGATACGCAGTATTTT,CASTPRASTDTQYF,TRBJ2-3,once,TRBV28,.
TGCGCCAGCAGCTCCTTGACAGGGGGCGGGGACGAGCAGTACTTC,CASSSLTGGGDEQYF,TRBJ2-7,.,TRBV5-1,TRBD1
TGCAGTGCTAACGAGGGGTACGAGCAGTACTTC,CSANEGYEQYF,TRBJ2-7,.,TRBV20-1,.
TGTGCCAGCAGTTATGAGGCAAGCACAGATACGCAGTATTTT,CASSYEASTDTQYF,TRBJ2-3,.,TRBV6-5,.
TGTGCCAGCAGTCCGGACAGGGCGGGCTATGGCTACACCTTC,CASSPDRAGYGYTF,TRBJ1-2,.,TRBV2,TRBD1
TGTGCCAGCAGTCCGGTACAGGGGGAGGACACTGAAGCTTTCTTT,CASSPVQGEDTEAFF,TRBJ1-1,.,TRBV28,TRBD1
TGTGCCAGCAGCGCGACAGGACGCAATCAGCCCCAGCATTTT,CASSATGRNQPQHF,TRBJ1-5,.,TRBV9,.
TGTGCCAGCAGTTCACCCCGACTAGACGTCGGGATATACAATGAGCAGTTCTTC,CASSSPRLDVGIYNEQFF,TRBJ2-1,.,TRBV28,.
TGTGCCAGTACCAGTAACACCGGGGAGCTGTTTTTT,CASTSNTGELFF,TRBJ2-2,.,TRBV9,.
TGCGCCAGCAGCTCATCTCGGACAGGACCCACTGAAGCTTTCTTT,CASSSSRTGPTEAFF,TRBJ1-1,.,TRBV5-1,TRBD1
TGTGCCAGCACCCCCTCCCGGGACACCTACAATGAGCAGTTCTTC,CASTPSRDTYNEQFF,TRBJ2-1,.,TRBV9,.
TGTGCCAGCGGAGTAGCGGGAGACAATGAGCAGTTCTTC,CASGVAGDNEQFF,TRBJ2-1,.,TRBV6-4,TRBD2